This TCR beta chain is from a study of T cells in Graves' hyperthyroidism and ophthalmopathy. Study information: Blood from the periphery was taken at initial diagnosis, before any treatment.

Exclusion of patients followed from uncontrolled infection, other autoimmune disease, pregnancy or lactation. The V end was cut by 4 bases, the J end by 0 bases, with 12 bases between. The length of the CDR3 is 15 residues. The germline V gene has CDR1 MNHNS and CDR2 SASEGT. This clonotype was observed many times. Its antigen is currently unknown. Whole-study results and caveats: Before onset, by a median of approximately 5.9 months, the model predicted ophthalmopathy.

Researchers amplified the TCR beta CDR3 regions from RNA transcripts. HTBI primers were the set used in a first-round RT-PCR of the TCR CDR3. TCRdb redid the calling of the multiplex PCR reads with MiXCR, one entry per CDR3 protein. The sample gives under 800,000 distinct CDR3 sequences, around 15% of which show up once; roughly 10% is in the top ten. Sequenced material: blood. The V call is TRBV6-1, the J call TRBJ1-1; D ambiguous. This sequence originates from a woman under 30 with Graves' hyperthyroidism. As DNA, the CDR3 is TGTGCCAGCAGTGCGAATGTCATCATGAACACTGAAGCTTTCTTT. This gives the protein CASSANVIMNTEAFF.